These T cell receptor beta chains were read from a single sample in a study of blood T cell repertoires in COVID-19. Sequenced by immunoSEQ multiplex PCR; TCRdb stores in-frame clones only, minus some. The sample lists approximately 330,000 clones, roughly 90% occurring once. The sequenced sample was peripheral blood. The source of these receptors is a woman between 45 and 60 years old with active or convalescent COVID-19. Both conserved end residues are part of each CDR3. Fields, in order: V gene, clone size, J gene, D gene, CDR3 DNA, CDR3 protein. D genes are given only for firm matches. For some rows the clone size is stated as once, few or many, or as a class when expanded; others skip it.

>TRBV10-2|NA|TRBJ1-1|NA
TGCGCCAGCAGTGATTTCCTGGGCGGGAGGGTTGTCACTGAAGCTTTCTTT
CASSDFLGGRVVTEAFF
>TRBV21-1|NA|TRBJ2-7|NA
TGTGCCAGCAGTGAAGGGGGACAGAGCTCCTACGAGCAGTACTTC
CASSEGGQSSYEQYF
>TRBV3-1/TRBV3-2|NA|TRBJ2-5|TRBD2
TGTGCCAGCAGCCAAGGTCCCGGGGGGTGGACCCAGTACTTC
CASSQGPGGWTQYF
>TRBV27|NA|TRBJ2-3|TRBD2
TGTGCCAGCAGTCCCCTAAGCGGGAGATCAACAGATACGCAGTATTTT
CASSPLSGRSTDTQYF
>TRBV9|once|TRBJ2-3|NA
TGTGCCAGCAGCGTTGGCGGAACAGATACGCAGTATTTT
CASSVGGTDTQYF
>TRBV2|NA|TRBJ1-2|TRBD1
TGTGCCAGCAGTGTTACAGGGGAGGACTATGGCTACACCTTC
CASSVTGEDYGYTF
>TRBV9|NA|TRBJ2-1|NA
TGTGCCAGCAGCGTAGCACCAGGGGATTTATCCTACAATGAGCAGTTCTTC
CASSVAPGDLSYNEQFF
>TRBV7-9|once|TRBJ2-3|TRBD1
TGTGCCAGCAGCTTAGCGGGACAGGCAAGCACAGATACGCAGTATTTT
CASSLAGQASTDTQYF
>TRBV5-5|NA|TRBJ2-7|TRBD1
TGTGCCAGCAGATCCGGGACAGGGGTTGAGCAGTACTTC
CASRSGTGVEQYF
>TRBV29-1|NA|TRBJ2-5|NA
TGCAGCGTTGAAGATCGGAGGTCCAGAGAGACCCAGTACTTC
CSVEDRRSRETQYF
>TRBV7-2|NA|TRBJ2-5|TRBD1
TGTGCCAGCAGCTCAGGACAGGGGTACTGGTTCGAAGAGACCCAGTACTTC
CASSSGQGYWFEETQYF
>TRBV12-2|once|TRBJ1-1|NA
TGTGCAAGTCGCTTAGATCTCGGGAGGGACACTGAAGCTTTCTTT
CASRLDLGRDTEAFF
>TRBV5-4|NA|TRBJ2-5|TRBD2
TGTGCCAGCAGCTTGGGGCTAGCGGGAGTACAAGAGACCCAGTACTTC
CASSLGLAGVQETQYF
>TRBV7-8|once|TRBJ2-1|NA
TGTGCCAGCAGCTGGGCGAGTGCGCCCAATGAGCAGTTCTTC
CASSWASAPNEQFF
>TRBV6-5|NA|TRBJ1-5|NA
TGTGCCAGCAGTTGGGAAGGGGGCAATCAGCCCCAGCATTTT
CASSWEGGNQPQHF
>TRBV4-1|NA|TRBJ2-6|NA
TGCGCCAGCAGCCTCCGGGGCTCTGGGGCCAACGTCCTGACTTTC
CASSLRGSGANVLTF
>TRBV19|NA|TRBJ1-5|NA
TGTGCCAGTAGTATTCTAACAGGGATGGCCAATCAGCCCCAGCATTTT
CASSILTGMANQPQHF
>TRBV5-1|NA|TRBJ2-1|TRBD1
TGCGCCAGCAGTAGGCAGGGGGTAAACAATGAGCAGTTCTTC
CASSRQGVNNEQFF
>TRBV6-1|NA|TRBJ1-3|NA
TGTGCCAGCAGTGAAATGGGGAGATACTCTGGAAACACCATATATTTT
CASSEMGRYSGNTIYF
>TRBV6-5|NA|TRBJ2-5|NA
TGTGCCAGCAGTTACCGGTTCCAAGAGACCCAGTACTTC
CASSYRFQETQYF
>TRBV15|NA|TRBJ1-4|TRBD1
TGTGCCACCAGCAGAGATCGGGCAGGGGGAGGTGAAAAACTGTTTTTT
CATSRDRAGGGEKLFF
>TRBV9|NA|TRBJ2-7|NA
TGTGCCAGCAGCGTATCTCCCAGTCAAGAAGGAGGGCAGTACTTC
CASSVSPSQEGGQYF
>TRBV5-1|NA|TRBJ2-1|NA
TGCGCCAGCAGCTTGGCAGGACAGAGATCCTACAATGAGCAGTTCTTC
CASSLAGQRSYNEQFF
>TRBV30|once|TRBJ1-6|NA
TGTGCCTGGACTAGGAGGAGCTCCTATAATTCACCCCTCCACTTT
CAWTRRSSYNSPLHF
>TRBV28|NA|TRBJ2-7|NA
TGTGCCAGCAGTCCTAGTTTGACCGAGCAGTACTTC
CASSPSLTEQYF
>TRBV10-3|NA|TRBJ1-3|NA
TGTGCCATCACCTGGGACATCGGAAACACCATATATTTT
CAITWDIGNTIYF
>TRBV18|once|TRBJ1-1|TRBD1
TGTGCCAGCTCACCACTGACAGGGCCCATGAACACTGAAGCTTTCTTT
CASSPLTGPMNTEAFF
>TRBV30|NA|TRBJ2-7|TRBD2
TGTGCCTGGAGGGGAGGGAACTACGAGCAGTACTTC
CAWRGGNYEQYF
>TRBV24-1|NA|TRBJ2-2|TRBD2
TGTGCCACCAGTGCTGCCGGACTAGCCGGGGAGCTGTTTTTT
CATSAAGLAGELFF
>TRBV7-3|NA|TRBJ2-5|NA
TGTGCCAGCAGCTTAATCCTAGGCGGGGCCCAGTACTTC
CASSLILGGAQYF
>TRBV7-2|NA|TRBJ2-3|TRBD2
TGTGCCAGCAGCCTACAGACTAGCGCCACAGATACGCAGTATTTT
CASSLQTSATDTQYF
>TRBV11-2|NA|TRBJ2-3|NA
TGTGCCAGCAGCTTATTGTGGGCGCCCACAGATACGCAGTATTTT
CASSLLWAPTDTQYF
>TRBV28|NA|TRBJ2-7|TRBD2
TGTGCCAGCAGTTCCGATCGAGGGAGCGGGAGAGCTGACGAGCAGTACTTC
CASSSDRGSGRADEQYF
>TRBV28|NA|TRBJ1-1|TRBD1
TGTGCCAGCAGAGGGACAGGGGGCACTGAAGCTTTCTTT
CASRGTGGTEAFF
>TRBV27|NA|TRBJ2-7|NA
TGTGCCAGCAGTCCCCGGGGATCGATCTCCTACGAGCAGTACTTC
CASSPRGSISYEQYF
>TRBV23-1|NA|TRBJ1-2|TRBD1
TGCGCCAGCAAGGGCAGGGGGCACTATGGCTACACCTTC
CASKGRGHYGYTF
>TRBV6-5|NA|TRBJ2-7|NA
TGTGCCAGCAGTTACCTTTCCGAGCAGTACTTC
CASSYLSEQYF
>TRBV9|few|TRBJ1-3|NA
TGTGCCAGCAGCGCCCAGGGGAGTAGGAACACCATATATTTT
CASSAQGSRNTIYF
>TRBV28|NA|TRBJ2-3|TRBD2
TGTGCCAGCGGGGGGGCAGCGGGAGTCGCCACAGATACGCAGTATTTT
CASGGAAGVATDTQYF
>TRBV5-1|NA|TRBJ2-3|NA
TGCGCCAGCTCGGTCGGGGGTGGCCCAGATACGCAGTATTTT
CASSVGGGPDTQYF
>TRBV20-1|NA|TRBJ1-1|NA
TGCAGTGCTAGTGTCCAACACCAGAACACTGAAGCTTTCTTT
CSASVQHQNTEAFF
>TRBV30|NA|TRBJ1-2|NA
TGTGCCTGGAGTGTATCGAATACAGGAAAGGGGTTTTATGGCTACACCTTC
CAWSVSNTGKGFYGYTF
>TRBV5-1|once|TRBJ1-4|TRBD1
TGCGCCAGCAGTCTGGGGACAGCCGCTAATGAAAAACTGTTTTTT
CASSLGTAANEKLFF
>TRBV9|NA|TRBJ2-2|TRBD2
TGTGCCAGCAGCGACCGGGAGGGCACCGGGGAGCTGTTTTTT
CASSDREGTGELFF
>TRBV6-5|NA|TRBJ1-1|TRBD1
TGTGCCAGCACCAAGACAGGGCGGACTGAAGCTTTCTTT
CASTKTGRTEAFF
>TRBV3-1/TRBV3-2|NA|TRBJ2-7|TRBD2
TGTGCCAGCAGCCAAGTCTGGACTAGCGGGAGGAGGGGCGAGCAGTACTTC
CASSQVWTSGRRGEQYF
>TRBV27|NA|TRBJ1-1|NA
TGTGCCAGCAGTTTATGGGCGGGATCGTATGAAGCTTTCTTT
CASSLWAGSYEAFF
>TRBV6-5|few|TRBJ2-5|NA
TGTGCCAGCAGTTACGGCGGAGGGACCGGGGCCCAGTACTTC
CASSYGGGTGAQYF
>TRBV6-5|NA|TRBJ1-3|NA
TGTGCCAGCAGTAGAACGGGCTCTGGAAACACCATATATTTT
CASSRTGSGNTIYF